This T cell receptor beta chain was recorded in a study of cytomegalovirus exposure and HLA in healthy donors. Study conclusions and caveats: Beyond CMV serostatus, there was no information to go on about immune exposure.

The CDR3 is 17 amino acids. CDR1 SGHKS and CDR2 YYEKEE come from the germline V gene (reference sequence). V was pared by 4 bases and J by 4 bases, with 11 bases of the junction left unmatched. Concerning this clone: Its antigen is unidentified.

PCR used 60 Vbeta primers and 13 Jbeta primers. Clones were sequenced by immunoSEQ multiplex PCR, and TCRdb holds only the in-frame ones, with some missing. The sample has over 95,000 clones, roughly 82% seen once. V is TRBV5-5 and J is TRBJ1-1, with 12 bases fitting TRBD1. Sequenced: PBMCs. This receptor was obtained from a man aged 40-55 years in good health and CMV-seropositive. DNA for the CDR3: TGTGCCAGCAGCGGGATGGGACAGGGGGCAGGGGGCACTGAAGCTTTCTTT. Translation: CASSGMGQGAGGTEAFF.